This T cell receptor (beta chain) was documented in a study of blood T cell repertoires in COVID-19. Turning to the study itself: The United States, Italy and Spain were the sources of the acute and convalescent COVID-19 samples. Sample material is recorded as cDNA or gDNA derived from T cells, B-cell-depleted T cells, or PBMCs.

The table came from immunoSEQ multiplex PCR; TCRdb's copy has only in-frame clones and leaves some out. This table holds 200,000 or so clones, roughly nine tenths found once. Trimming stripped 1 base from V and 3 bases from J, with 16 bases between. CDR1 is SGHRS and CDR2 is YFSETQ in the germline V gene. The CDR3 sequence is 16 residues long. Sample: peripheral blood. The V and J genes are TRBV5-1 and TRBJ1-2; D unclear. This clonotype was sampled from a man in his 70s with active or convalescent COVID-19. The CDR3 region is CASSLSPETYYYGYTF. CDR3 nucleotides: TGCGCCAGCAGCTTGTCTCCAGAGACATATTACTATGGCTACACCTTC.